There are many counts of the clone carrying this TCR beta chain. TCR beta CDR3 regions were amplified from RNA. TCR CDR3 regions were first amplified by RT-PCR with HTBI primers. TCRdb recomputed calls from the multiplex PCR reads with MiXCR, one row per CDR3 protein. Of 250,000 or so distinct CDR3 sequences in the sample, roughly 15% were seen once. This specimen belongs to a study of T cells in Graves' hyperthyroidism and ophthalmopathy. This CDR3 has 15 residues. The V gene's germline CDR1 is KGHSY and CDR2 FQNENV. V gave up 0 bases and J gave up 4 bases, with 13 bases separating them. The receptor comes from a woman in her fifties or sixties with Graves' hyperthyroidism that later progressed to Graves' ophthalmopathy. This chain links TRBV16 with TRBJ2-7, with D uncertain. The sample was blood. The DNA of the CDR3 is TGTGCCAGCAGCCAATCGGCAGGAGCCGATTACGAGCAGTACTTC. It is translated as CASSQSAGADYEQYF.